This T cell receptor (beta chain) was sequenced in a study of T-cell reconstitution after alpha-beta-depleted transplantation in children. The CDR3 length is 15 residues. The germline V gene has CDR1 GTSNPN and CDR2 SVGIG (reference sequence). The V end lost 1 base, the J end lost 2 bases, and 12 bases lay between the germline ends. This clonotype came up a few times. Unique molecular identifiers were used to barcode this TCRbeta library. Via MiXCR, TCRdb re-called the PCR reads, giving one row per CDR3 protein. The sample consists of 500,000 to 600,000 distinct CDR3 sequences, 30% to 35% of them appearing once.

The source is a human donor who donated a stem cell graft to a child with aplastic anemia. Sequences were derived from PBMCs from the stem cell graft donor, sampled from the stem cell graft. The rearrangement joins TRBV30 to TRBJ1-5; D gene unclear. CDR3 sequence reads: CAWSATRRGNQPQHF. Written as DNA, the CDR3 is TGTGCCTGGAGTGCAACACGCCGGGGCAATCAGCCCCAGCATTTT.